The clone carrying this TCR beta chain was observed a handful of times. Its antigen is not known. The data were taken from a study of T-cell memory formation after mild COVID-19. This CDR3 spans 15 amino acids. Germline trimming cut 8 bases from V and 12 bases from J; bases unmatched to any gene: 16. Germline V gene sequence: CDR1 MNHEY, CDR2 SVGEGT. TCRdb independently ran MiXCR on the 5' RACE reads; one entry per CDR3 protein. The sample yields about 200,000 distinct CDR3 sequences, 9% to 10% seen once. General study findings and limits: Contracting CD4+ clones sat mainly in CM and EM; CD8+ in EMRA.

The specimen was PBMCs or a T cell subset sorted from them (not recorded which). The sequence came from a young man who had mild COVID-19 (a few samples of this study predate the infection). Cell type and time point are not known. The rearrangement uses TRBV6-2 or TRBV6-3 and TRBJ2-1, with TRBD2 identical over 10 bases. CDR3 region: CASWSGGAISKVQFF. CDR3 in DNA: TGTGCCAGCTGGAGCGGGGGGGCGATTTCTAAAGTGCAGTTCTTC.